What follows are 2 T cell receptor beta chains derived from one specimen sequenced in a study of T-cell reconstitution after alpha-beta-depleted transplantation in children. Unique molecular identifiers were incorporated into the prepared TCRbeta library. Via MiXCR, TCRdb re-called the PCR reads, giving one row per CDR3 protein. The data contain approximately 9,000 distinct CDR3 sequences, about 15% of them seen just once; the ten biggest clones take up less than 70%. Sequenced here: PBMCs, mostly from graft donor cells, sampled 60 days after TCRalphabeta/CD19-depleted stem cell transplant. The receptors were sampled from a male patient younger than 18 who had a stem cell transplant for acute lymphoblastic leukemia, so the T cells may come from the graft donor.

The chain carries TRBV25-1 and TRBJ1-4, with D unresolved. This CDR3 spans 13 amino acids. Germline V gives CDR1 MGHDK, CDR2 SYGVNS. Trimming removed 1 base at V and 14 bases at J, with 14 bases between. CDR3 coding DNA: TGTGCCAGCAGTGAATCTAGCAGTGGAGCGCTGTTTTTT. Translation gives CASSESSSGALFF.

The chain links TRBV27 to TRBJ1-3; D is undetermined. V gave up 4 bases and J gave up 0 bases, with 13 bases separating them. The CDR3 is made up of 16 amino acids. Germline loops: CDR1 MNHEY, CDR2 SMNVEV (reference sequence). The CDR3 DNA reads as TGTGCCAGCAGTTACCCGGACGTGTACTCTGGAAACACCATATATTTT. It specifies CASSYPDVYSGNTIYF.